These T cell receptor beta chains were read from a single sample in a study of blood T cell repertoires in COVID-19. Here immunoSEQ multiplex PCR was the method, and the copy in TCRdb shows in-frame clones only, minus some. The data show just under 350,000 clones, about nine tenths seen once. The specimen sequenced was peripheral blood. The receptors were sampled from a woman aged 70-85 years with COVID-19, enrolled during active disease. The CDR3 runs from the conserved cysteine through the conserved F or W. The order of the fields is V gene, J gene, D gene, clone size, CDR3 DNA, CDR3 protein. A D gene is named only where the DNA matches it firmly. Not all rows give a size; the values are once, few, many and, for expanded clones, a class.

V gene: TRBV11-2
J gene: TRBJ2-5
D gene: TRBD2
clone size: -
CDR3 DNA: TGTGCCAGCAGTCCTGACTGGGGGGGACAAGAGACCCAGTACTTC
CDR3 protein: CASSPDWGGQETQYF

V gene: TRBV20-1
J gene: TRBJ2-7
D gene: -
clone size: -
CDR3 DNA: TGCAGTGCTAGTAGGGGTCTCTCCTACGAGCAGTACTTC
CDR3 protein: CSASRGLSYEQYF

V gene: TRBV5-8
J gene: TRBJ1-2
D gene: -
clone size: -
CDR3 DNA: TGTGCCAGCAGCTCCATTAGGGGGACACGAGGCTACACCTTC
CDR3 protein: CASSSIRGTRGYTF

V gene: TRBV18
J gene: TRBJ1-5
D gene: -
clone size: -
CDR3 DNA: TGTGCCAGCTCAGGACAGACGGACGATCAGCCCCAGCATTTT
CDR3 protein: CASSGQTDDQPQHF

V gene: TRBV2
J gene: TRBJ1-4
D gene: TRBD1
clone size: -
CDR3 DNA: TGTGCCAGCAAGAGACAGGGCGGTATGACTAATGAAAAACTGTTTTTT
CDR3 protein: CASKRQGGMTNEKLFF

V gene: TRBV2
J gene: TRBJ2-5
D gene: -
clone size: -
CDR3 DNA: TGTGCCAGCAGAACCGATGGACAGTCGTTCGAGACCCAGTACTTC
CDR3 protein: CASRTDGQSFETQYF

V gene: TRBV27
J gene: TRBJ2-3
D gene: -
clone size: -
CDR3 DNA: TGTGCCAGCAGTTTAGCAGGGCTCACAGATACGCAGTATTTT
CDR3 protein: CASSLAGLTDTQYF

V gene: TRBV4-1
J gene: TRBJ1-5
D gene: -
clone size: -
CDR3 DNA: TGCGCCAGCAGCCAAGAAGCGGTTAATCAGCCCCAGCATTTT
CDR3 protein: CASSQEAVNQPQHF

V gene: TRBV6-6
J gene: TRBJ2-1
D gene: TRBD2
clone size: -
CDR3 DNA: TGTGCCAGCAGTTGGCGGACTAGCGGACGAGATGAGCAGTTCTTC
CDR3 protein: CASSWRTSGRDEQFF

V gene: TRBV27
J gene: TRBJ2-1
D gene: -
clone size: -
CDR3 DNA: TGTGCCAGCAGTAGCCTGTCCCCTGGGGGCGGCAACAATGAGCAGTTCTTC
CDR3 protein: CASSSLSPGGGNNEQFF

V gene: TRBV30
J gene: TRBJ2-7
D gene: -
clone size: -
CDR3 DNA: TGTGCCTGGAGTGTAAGGCAGGGTGTACACGAGCAGTACTTC
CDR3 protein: CAWSVRQGVHEQYF

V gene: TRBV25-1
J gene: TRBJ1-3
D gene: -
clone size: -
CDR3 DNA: TGTGCCAGCCGGTCTTCTGGAAACACCATATATTTT
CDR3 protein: CASRSSGNTIYF

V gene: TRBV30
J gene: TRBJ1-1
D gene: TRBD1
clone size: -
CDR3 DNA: TGTGCCTGGGCACCTGGACAGGGAAACACTGAAGCTTTCTTT
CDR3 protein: CAWAPGQGNTEAFF

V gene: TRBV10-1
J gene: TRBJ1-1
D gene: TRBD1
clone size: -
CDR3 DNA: TGCGCCAGCAGTCCCGACAGGGACACTGAAGCTTTCTTT
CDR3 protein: CASSPDRDTEAFF

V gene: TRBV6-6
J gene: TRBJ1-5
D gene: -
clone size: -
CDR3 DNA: TGTGCCAGCAGTTATTGGGACTTACACGGCAATCAGCCCCAGCATTTT
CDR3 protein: CASSYWDLHGNQPQHF

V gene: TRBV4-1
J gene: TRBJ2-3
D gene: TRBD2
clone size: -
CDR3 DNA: TGCGCCAGCAGCCAGGGAACTAGCGGGGGCCCCCTAGATACGCAGTATTTT
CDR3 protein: CASSQGTSGGPLDTQYF

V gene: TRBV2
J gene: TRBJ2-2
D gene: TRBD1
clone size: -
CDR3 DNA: TGTGCCAGTATTAAAGGGGGCCTCGGGGAGCTGTTTTTT
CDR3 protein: CASIKGGLGELFF

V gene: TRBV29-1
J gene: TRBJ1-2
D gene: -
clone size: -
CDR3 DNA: TGCAGCGTTGATCTCTCGGGGGGCTACACCTTC
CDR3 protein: CSVDLSGGYTF

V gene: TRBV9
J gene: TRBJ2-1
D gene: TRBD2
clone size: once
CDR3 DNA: TGTGCCAGCAGCGGGGGGACTAGCGGCATTAATGAGCAGTTCTTC
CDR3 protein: CASSGGTSGINEQFF

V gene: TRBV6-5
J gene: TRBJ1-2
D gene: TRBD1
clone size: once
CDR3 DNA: TGTGCCAGCAGTTCCACCGGGACAGCTTATGGCTACACCTTC
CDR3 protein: CASSSTGTAYGYTF

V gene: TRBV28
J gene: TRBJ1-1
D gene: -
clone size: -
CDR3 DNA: TGTGCCGGCAGGAACAGGGCTTATGAAGCTTTCTTT
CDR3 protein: CAGRNRAYEAFF

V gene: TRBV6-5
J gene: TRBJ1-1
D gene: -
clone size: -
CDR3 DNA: TGTGCCAGCAGTTACTCGAGTGGTACCGGGGGCACTGAAGCTTTCTTT
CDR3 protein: CASSYSSGTGGTEAFF

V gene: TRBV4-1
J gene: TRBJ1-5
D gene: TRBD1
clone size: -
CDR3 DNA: TGCGCCAGCAGCCAACCGCGACAGGGGAGCAATCAGCCCCAGCATTTT
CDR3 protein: CASSQPRQGSNQPQHF

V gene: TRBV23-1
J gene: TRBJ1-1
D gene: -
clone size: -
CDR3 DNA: TGCGCCAGCATTGTTAGGGGCCCCACTGATAGGGCTTTCTTT
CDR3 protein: CASIVRGPTDRAFF

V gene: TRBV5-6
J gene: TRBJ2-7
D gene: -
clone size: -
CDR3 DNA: TGTGCCAGCAGCCCCGGGCAGGGGATAACCTACGAGCAGTACTTC
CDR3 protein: CASSPGQGITYEQYF

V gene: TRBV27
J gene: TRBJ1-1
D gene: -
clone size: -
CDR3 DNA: TGTGCGACGGTAGAGGGCCTTGAAGCTTTCTTT
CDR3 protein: CATVEGLEAFF

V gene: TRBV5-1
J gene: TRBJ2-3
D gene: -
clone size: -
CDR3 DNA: TGCGCCAGCAGCTTAGACTCCGTCAGCACAGATACGCAGTATTTT
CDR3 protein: CASSLDSVSTDTQYF

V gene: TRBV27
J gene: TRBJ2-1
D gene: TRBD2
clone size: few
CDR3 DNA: TGTGCCAGCAGACGCGGGACTAGCGGGAGCTCCTACAATGAGCAGTTCTTC
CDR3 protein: CASRRGTSGSSYNEQFF

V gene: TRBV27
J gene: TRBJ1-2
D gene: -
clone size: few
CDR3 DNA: TGTGCCAGCAGTAAAAACAGGGACCTATTAACGGATGGCTACACCTTC
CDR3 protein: CASSKNRDLLTDGYTF

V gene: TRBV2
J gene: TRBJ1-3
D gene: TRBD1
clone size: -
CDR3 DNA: TGTGCCAGCATTGATACAGGGGGCAGAGGAAACACCATATATTTT
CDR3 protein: CASIDTGGRGNTIYF

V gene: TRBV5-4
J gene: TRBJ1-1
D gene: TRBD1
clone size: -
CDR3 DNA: TGTGCCAGCAGCTCCGGGACAGGGAGGAACACTGAAGCTTTCTTT
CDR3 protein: CASSSGTGRNTEAFF

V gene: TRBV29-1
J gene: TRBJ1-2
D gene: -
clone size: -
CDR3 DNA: TGCAGCGTTGAAGATTTGGAGACAGACAGCCTCTATGGCTACACCTTC
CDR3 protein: CSVEDLETDSLYGYTF